The clone carrying this T cell receptor beta chain was counted once. Its antigen is currently unknown. Method: immunoSEQ multiplex PCR; TCRdb's copy keeps in-frame clones and lacks some. The sample lists about 110,000 clones; 70% to 90% were seen once. This entry belongs to a study of T cell responses to AZD1222 COVID-19 vaccine. Whole-study results and caveats: An increase in Spike-specific TCR breadth and depth was observed after two AZD1222 doses. CD4 TCRs associated with vaccination spanned spike, dominating at 160-218 and 743-854. The reported proportion of spike-specific TCRs targeting unmutated variant regions was nearly half.

The CDR3 consists of 17 residues. Germline lookup yields CDR1 SGDLS and CDR2 YYNGEE. V lost 3 bases and J lost 6; bases outside the gene matches: 9. The sample here was peripheral blood, taken 28 days after the second AZD1222 dose. This clonotype originated in an adult who received the AZD1222 COVID-19 vaccine. This sequence joins TRBV9 and TRBJ2-2, with 12 positions matching TRBD2. The CDR3 loop reads CASSALAGGPGAGELFF. In DNA, the CDR3 is TGTGCCAGCAGCGCCCTAGCGGGGGGGCCAGGGGCCGGGGAGCTGTTTTTT.